The 14 T cell receptor beta chains below come from one sample, sequenced in a study of cytomegalovirus exposure and HLA in healthy donors. In the PCR, 60 Vbeta and 13 Jbeta primers were used. Produced via immunoSEQ multiplex PCR; TCRdb's table is partial and in-frame only. This table has 170,000 or so clones, around 73% appearing once. The sequenced sample consisted of PBMCs. The origin of the receptors is a man aged 55 to 70 in good health and CMV-seronegative.

The J gene is TRBJ2-1, the V gene TRBV30; 10 positions agree with TRBD2. This CDR3 contains 14 residues. J was trimmed by 11 bases and V by 3 bases; bases with no gene match: 10. Germline CDR1 and CDR2: GTSNPN and SVGIG (reference sequence). The chain's CDR3 is CAWSYGASGSKQFF. Written as DNA, the CDR3 is TGTGCCTGGAGCTACGGGGCTAGCGGGAGCAAGCAGTTCTTC.

This clone was seen only once. The chain uses TRBV10-3 and TRBJ2-7; 13 bases fit TRBD2. The V segment lost 3 bases and the J segment 1 base; nucleotides outside the gene matches: 6. Germline-derived CDR1 and CDR2 are ENHRY and SYGVKD. The CDR3 extends over 17 amino acids. CDR3 bases: TGTGCCATCAGTGATAGGACTAGCGGGAGAAGATCCTACGAGCAGTACTTC. Its protein product is CAISDRTSGRRSYEQYF.

This chain joins TRBV7-2 and TRBJ1-4, with D tentatively TRBD1 (6 bases). Trimming cost V 1 base and J 5 bases, with 11 bases left between them. The CDR3 covers 15 residues. Germline-derived CDR1 and CDR2 are SGHTA and FQGNSA. CDR3 sequence: CASSLVGGANEKLFF. CDR3 nucleotides: TGTGCCAGCAGCTTAGTTGGGGGGGCGAATGAAAAACTGTTTTTT.

V is TRBV18 and J is TRBJ2-2, with D unclear. V was clipped by 8 bases and J by 3 bases, with 10 bases between them. The CDR3 has 13 amino acids. CDR1 is KGHSH, CDR2 LQKENI, per germline. The CDR3 DNA reads as TGTGCCAGCCGCGGTTTCGACACCGGGGAGCTGTTTTTT. Its protein product is CASRGFDTGELFF.

This clone was detected a few times. The CDR3 coding sequence is TGCGCCAGCAGCATAGGGACAGGATTGGGAGCTTTCTTT. Translated, it gives CASSIGTGLGAFF. The genes are TRBV5-1 and TRBJ1-1; 8 nucleotides agree with TRBD1. Germline V gene sequence: CDR1 SGHRS, CDR2 YFSETQ. This CDR3 has 13 residues. Trimming at V came to 4 bases and at J to 10 bases, leaving 9 bases not matched to a gene.

This clone was seen a few times. The V call is TRBV15, the J call TRBJ2-5; 14 bases are a match to TRBD2. From germline, CDR1 is LNHNV and CDR2 YYDKDF (reference sequence). The CDR3 totals 15 residues. With 3 bases clipped from V and 6 bases from J, the junction kept 3 bases outside the gene matches. Here the CDR3 DNA reads TGTGCCACCAGCAGCGGGACTAGCGGGAGTAAGACCCAGTACTTC. This codes for CATSSGTSGSKTQYF. The full variable domain, in which reference TRBV15 and TRBJ2-5 provide the parts outside the CDR3, is DAMVIQNPRYQVTQFGKPVTLSCSQTLNHNVMYWYQQKSSQAPKLLFHYYDKDFNNEADTPDNFQSRRPNTSFCFLDIRSPGLGDTAMYLCATSSGTSGSKTQYFGPGTRLLVL.

This chain joins TRBV28 and TRBJ1-1, with D possibly TRBD1 on 5 matching bases. In germline, CDR1 is MDHEN, CDR2 SYDVKM. The CDR3 has 15 residues. Trimming shortened V by 0 bases and J by 3 bases, and 11 bases separated the two germline ends. The CDR3 spells CASSLWAGGDTEAFF. In DNA, the CDR3 is TGTGCCAGCAGTTTATGGGCCGGGGGGGACACTGAAGCTTTCTTT.

The chain links TRBV9 to TRBJ2-1; D is perhaps TRBD2 (5 bases). This CDR3 contains 17 residues. The ends were cut back, 0 bases at V and 9 bases at J, with 22 bases in the middle. In germline, CDR1 is SGDLS, CDR2 YYNGEE. Here the CDR3 DNA reads TGTGCCAGCAGCGTAGGGCTAGCAGCCCAAAAATTGTCTGAGCAGTTCTTC. It translates to CASSVGLAAQKLSEQFF.

The CDR3: CASSFSGREIDTQYF. Here the CDR3 DNA reads TGTGCCAGCAGCTTCAGCGGGAGAGAGATAGATACGCAGTATTTT. The rearrangement uses TRBV7-3 and TRBJ2-3, with TRBD2 identical over 8 bases. J gave up 5 bases and V 3 bases, and 7 bases lay outside the gene matches. Germline assignment: CDR1 SGHTA and CDR2 FQGTGA. The CDR3 sequence is 15 residues long.

This chain joins TRBV5-4 and TRBJ2-6; TRBD1 aligns across 10 bases. The CDR3 covers 18 residues. With V trimmed by 4 bases and J by 0 bases, 7 bases remained unmatched. From germline, CDR1 is SGHNT and CDR2 YYREEE (reference sequence). CDR3 DNA: TGTGCCAGCAGCAAGAGGACAGGGGGAATCTCTGGGGCCAACGTCCTGACTTTC. Translation gives CASSKRTGGISGANVLTF.

This clone was picked up one time. J is TRBJ2-3 and V is TRBV30, with 7 bases lining up with TRBD2. After removal of 2 bases from V and 8 bases from J, the junction contained 4 bases not matched to a gene. This CDR3 contains 12 residues. Germline V CDR1 and CDR2: GTSNPN, SVGIG (reference sequence). CDR3 loop: CAWSKTSSTQYF. The CDR3 DNA sequence: TGTGCCTGGAGTAAGACTAGCAGTACGCAGTATTTT.

In its sample, this clone was seen a few times. The chain joins TRBV6-4 to TRBJ2-1; TRBD2 matches at 12 bases. The J segment lost 9 bases and the V segment lost 8 bases, leaving 8 bases of the junction unmatched. The CDR3 totals 14 residues. Looked up from germline, CDR1 is MRHNA and CDR2 is SNTAGT. The DNA for the CDR3 is TGTGCCAGCTCACGGACTAGCGGGGTCGGTGAGCAGTTCTTC. Residues: CASSRTSGVGEQFF.

This chain connects TRBV5-1 to TRBJ2-4, with TRBD2 matching 14 bases. The CDR3 consists of 18 residues. V shed 3 bases and J 0 bases; nucleotides not matched to a gene: 5. The germline gives CDR1 SGHRS, CDR2 YFSETQ. The CDR3 spells CASSSGLAGGIAKNIQYF. The DNA for the CDR3 is TGCGCCAGCAGCTCTGGACTAGCGGGGGGCATAGCCAAAAACATTCAGTACTTC.

CDR3 sequence reads: CASSLQASGGGYNEQFF. CDR3 bases: TGTGCCAGCAGCTTACAGGCTAGCGGGGGGGGATACAATGAGCAGTTCTTC. This sequence joins TRBV7-9 and TRBJ2-1, with 12 bases that match TRBD2. CDR1 and CDR2 (germline): SEHNR, FQNEAQ (reference sequence). CDR3 length: 17 residues. Trimming took 2 bases from V and 4 from J; bases not matched to a gene: 6.